This TCR beta chain was documented in a study of beta chain features in type 1 diabetes. The isolated RNA, all of it, was reverse transcribed, so expressed TCRB transcripts were what got sequenced. The data were produced by immunoSEQ multiplex PCR, yet TCRdb's version contains in-frame clones alone and is incomplete. The repertoire consists of 900,000 or so clones, with 17% occurring once and the leading ten covering 0.023%. J was trimmed by 4 bases and V by 9 bases; bases with no gene match: 10. Germline V gene lookup returns CDR1 SGHTA and CDR2 FQGNSA. This CDR3 is 14 amino acids long. Source material: naive CD4+ T cells from blood. The chain uses TRBV7-2 and TRBJ2-7, with 9 bases that match TRBD1. The receptor was isolated from a woman aged 18-29 years in good health. The CDR3 sequence is CASGGGQGGYEQYF. The CDR3 nucleotides are TGTGCCAGTGGAGGGGGACAGGGTGGTTACGAGCAGTACTTC.